The rows below give T cell receptor beta chains drawn from one sample of a study of early T cells in non-severe SARS-CoV-2 infection. MiXCR, applied by TCRdb to the 5' RACE reads, yields one record per CDR3 protein. The data contain tens of thousands of distinct CDR3 sequences, 3.5% to 5.5% of them singletons. The sequencing sample was made of whole blood. Receptors were obtained from an adult who was a healthcare worker with PCR-confirmed SARS-CoV-2 infection or an uninfected control (not recorded which). Both conserved end residues are part of each CDR3. D genes are given only for firm matches. Not every row has a clone size; where given, it reads once, few, many or a size class.

j_gene: TRBJ2-7
v_gene: TRBV29-1
abundance: many
d_gene: NA
CDR3nt: TGCAGCGGAGGACAGTACGAGCAGTACTTC
CDR3aa: CSGGQYEQYF

j_gene: TRBJ2-1
v_gene: TRBV18
abundance: many
d_gene: NA
CDR3nt: TGTGCCAGCTCACCAAGTAGGGGCCGCAATGAGCAGTTCTTC
CDR3aa: CASSPSRGRNEQFF

j_gene: TRBJ1-4
v_gene: TRBV7-9
abundance: many
d_gene: NA
CDR3nt: TGTGCCAGCAGCTACCGGTTAAATGAAAAACTGTTTTTT
CDR3aa: CASSYRLNEKLFF

j_gene: TRBJ2-5
v_gene: TRBV6-1
abundance: NA
d_gene: NA
CDR3nt: TGTGCCAGCACCCTGCCTGGGTCTGCCACGGGGACCCAGTACTTC
CDR3aa: CASTLPGSATGTQYF

j_gene: TRBJ2-1
v_gene: TRBV11-2
abundance: many
d_gene: NA
CDR3nt: TGTGCCAGCAGCCCCTTAAGCAATGAGCAGTTCTTC
CDR3aa: CASSPLSNEQFF

j_gene: TRBJ1-5
v_gene: TRBV6-2/TRBV6-3
abundance: many
d_gene: TRBD1
CDR3nt: TGTGCCAGCAGTACCGGGACAGGGTTATGGCCCCAGCATTTT
CDR3aa: CASSTGTGLWPQHF

j_gene: TRBJ2-2
v_gene: TRBV7-9
abundance: many
d_gene: TRBD2
CDR3nt: TGTGCCAGCAGCTTCGGGAGGACGAACACCGGGGAGCTGTTTTTT
CDR3aa: CASSFGRTNTGELFF

j_gene: TRBJ2-7
v_gene: TRBV7-8
abundance: many
d_gene: NA
CDR3nt: TGTGCCAGCAGCTTAGCGGGAGGCAGTAGCTCCTACGAGCAGTACTTC
CDR3aa: CASSLAGGSSSYEQYF

j_gene: TRBJ2-1
v_gene: TRBV20-1
abundance: many
d_gene: TRBD2
CDR3nt: TGCAGTGCTCAGGCAGGACTAGCGGGAAGTGAGCAGTTCTTC
CDR3aa: CSAQAGLAGSEQFF

j_gene: TRBJ1-4
v_gene: TRBV7-9
abundance: many
d_gene: TRBD1
CDR3nt: TGTGCCAGCAGCTTGGGACAGCTGTTGAATGAAAAACTGTTTTTT
CDR3aa: CASSLGQLLNEKLFF

j_gene: TRBJ2-7
v_gene: TRBV9
abundance: NA
d_gene: NA
CDR3nt: TGTGCCAGCAGCGTAGATGATATCTCCTACGAGCAGTACTTC
CDR3aa: CASSVDDISYEQYF

j_gene: TRBJ2-1
v_gene: TRBV20-1
abundance: NA
d_gene: NA
CDR3nt: TGCAGTGCTAGAATACTGACGAAGGTTGTACGGGAGCAGTTCTTC
CDR3aa: CSARILTKVVREQFF

j_gene: TRBJ2-2
v_gene: TRBV11-3
abundance: many
d_gene: NA
CDR3nt: TGTGCCAGCAGCTTAGAACCTCGGGGGACCACCGGGGAGCTGTTTTTT
CDR3aa: CASSLEPRGTTGELFF

j_gene: TRBJ2-1
v_gene: TRBV7-3
abundance: many
d_gene: NA
CDR3nt: TGTGCCAGCAGCACCGGACTTTACAATGAGCAGTTCTTC
CDR3aa: CASSTGLYNEQFF

j_gene: TRBJ2-3
v_gene: TRBV29-1
abundance: many
d_gene: TRBD2
CDR3nt: TGCAGCGTTGAAGATTTAGCGGGTAACACAGATACGCAGTATTTT
CDR3aa: CSVEDLAGNTDTQYF

j_gene: TRBJ2-1
v_gene: TRBV20-1
abundance: many
d_gene: TRBD2
CDR3nt: TGCAGTGCTAGAGAACTAGCGGGAGTCAATGAGCAGTTCTTC
CDR3aa: CSARELAGVNEQFF

j_gene: TRBJ1-2
v_gene: TRBV5-7
abundance: medium-sized
d_gene: NA
CDR3nt: TGTGCCAGCAGCCGTTGCCCCGAATTCGGGGGTGGCTACACCTTC
CDR3aa: CASSRCPEFGGGYTF

j_gene: TRBJ2-7
v_gene: TRBV11-1
abundance: NA
d_gene: NA
CDR3nt: TGTGCCAGCAGCTTAGGACGTCAAGTCTACGAGCAGTACTTC
CDR3aa: CASSLGRQVYEQYF

j_gene: TRBJ2-5
v_gene: TRBV2
abundance: many
d_gene: NA
CDR3nt: TGTGCCAGCAGGGGAAACGAAGAGACCCAGTACTTC
CDR3aa: CASRGNEETQYF

j_gene: TRBJ1-1
v_gene: TRBV7-9
abundance: many
d_gene: NA
CDR3nt: TGTGCCAGCAGCTTACTTCCTGAAGCTTTCTTT
CDR3aa: CASSLLPEAFF

j_gene: TRBJ2-1
v_gene: TRBV28
abundance: many
d_gene: TRBD1
CDR3nt: TGTGCCAGCAGCCGAGACAGGGGCTACAATGAGCAGTTCTTC
CDR3aa: CASSRDRGYNEQFF

j_gene: TRBJ2-1
v_gene: TRBV11-2
abundance: many
d_gene: NA
CDR3nt: TGTGCCAGCAGCTTTGGGGGGCGAGGGTCCTACAATGAGCAGTTCTTC
CDR3aa: CASSFGGRGSYNEQFF

j_gene: TRBJ2-1
v_gene: TRBV7-2
abundance: many
d_gene: TRBD2
CDR3nt: TGTGCCAGCAGCTTAGCCTCGACTAGCGGTGGGGGTGAGCAGTTCTTC
CDR3aa: CASSLASTSGGGEQFF

j_gene: TRBJ1-4
v_gene: TRBV3-1
abundance: many
d_gene: NA
CDR3nt: TGTGCCAGCAGCCAGGCGGGTGCAACTAATGAAAAACTGTTTTTT
CDR3aa: CASSQAGATNEKLFF

j_gene: TRBJ2-4
v_gene: TRBV20-1
abundance: few
d_gene: NA
CDR3nt: TGCAGTGCTCCCCTAAGGGGGCGGGAGACTCAGTACTTC
CDR3aa: CSAPLRGRETQYF

j_gene: TRBJ1-5
v_gene: TRBV5-1
abundance: few
d_gene: NA
CDR3nt: TGCGCCAGCAGCTTGCAGCCGGGAGGCAATCAGCCCCAGCATTTT
CDR3aa: CASSLQPGGNQPQHF

j_gene: TRBJ2-2
v_gene: TRBV2
abundance: many
d_gene: NA
CDR3nt: TGTGCCAGTAGGGGTAGGGCAACCGGGGAGCTGTTTTTT
CDR3aa: CASRGRATGELFF

j_gene: TRBJ2-7
v_gene: TRBV18
abundance: few
d_gene: NA
CDR3nt: TGTGCCAGCTCACCCCGTGACGGCGAGCAGTACTTC
CDR3aa: CASSPRDGEQYF

j_gene: TRBJ1-5
v_gene: TRBV10-2
abundance: few
d_gene: TRBD1
CDR3nt: TGCGCCAGCAGTTTCGCCACAGGGGATCAGCCCCAGCATTTT
CDR3aa: CASSFATGDQPQHF

j_gene: TRBJ2-1
v_gene: TRBV28
abundance: many
d_gene: NA
CDR3nt: TGTGCCAGCTTACGCTACAATGAGCAGTTCTTC
CDR3aa: CASLRYNEQFF